These T cell receptor beta chains were read from a single sample in a study of T-cell memory formation after mild COVID-19. TCRdb independently ran MiXCR on the 5' RACE reads; one entry per CDR3 protein. The sample records 340,000 or so distinct CDR3 sequences, approximately 13% being singletons. Specimen: PBMCs or a T cell subset sorted from them (not recorded which). Source of these receptors: a man aged 18 to 29 who had mild COVID-19 (a few samples of this study predate the infection). Cell type and time point are not known. The CDR3 runs from the conserved cysteine through the conserved F or W. The order of the fields is V gene, clone size, J gene, D gene, CDR3 DNA, CDR3 protein. D genes are given only for firm matches. Rows may omit the clone size; those that give it use once, few, many or a size class.

V: TRBV7-2
size: few
J: TRBJ2-5
D: NA
DNA: TGTGCCAGCAGCTTAGTAGTAGGGTGGGGGGAGACCCAGTACTTC
CDR3: CASSLVVGWGETQYF

V: TRBV7-2
size: NA
J: TRBJ1-2
D: NA
DNA: TGTGCCAGCAGCTGGAACAGGGTCCTCGACTATGGCTACACCTTC
CDR3: CASSWNRVLDYGYTF

V: TRBV7-3
size: NA
J: TRBJ1-1
D: NA
DNA: TGTGCCAGCAGCTTCGGGTTGGGGAACGCTGAAGCTTTCTTT
CDR3: CASSFGLGNAEAFF

V: TRBV4-1
size: few
J: TRBJ2-5
D: TRBD2
DNA: TGCGCCAGCAGCCAAGAATTCGCGGGGGGACAAGAGACCCAGTACTTC
CDR3: CASSQEFAGGQETQYF

V: TRBV7-9
size: few
J: TRBJ1-4
D: TRBD1
DNA: TGTGCCAGCAGCTGGACCGGGACAGGGGTGGCCAAACTGTTTTTT
CDR3: CASSWTGTGVAKLFF

V: TRBV5-8
size: NA
J: TRBJ2-5
D: TRBD2
DNA: TGTGCCAGCAGCTTCGGGACTAGCGCAGAGACCCAGTACTTC
CDR3: CASSFGTSAETQYF

V: TRBV5-1
size: few
J: TRBJ1-6
D: TRBD1
DNA: TGCGCCAGCAGCACTGGTGGGACAGGGCCCCAAGTGACCCTCCACTTT
CDR3: CASSTGGTGPQVTLHF

V: TRBV5-6
size: few
J: TRBJ2-1
D: TRBD1
DNA: TGTGCCAGCAGCCTACGGGACAGGGGGCGCGGGGAGCAGTTCTTC
CDR3: CASSLRDRGRGEQFF

V: TRBV5-4
size: NA
J: TRBJ2-2
D: NA
DNA: TGTGCCAGCAGCTTGTTTCAGGCCGGGGAGCTGTTTTTT
CDR3: CASSLFQAGELFF

V: TRBV28
size: NA
J: TRBJ2-4
D: NA
DNA: TGTGCCAGCAGCCAAGCGCAATCGAGCATTCAGTACTTC
CDR3: CASSQAQSSIQYF

V: TRBV4-2
size: NA
J: TRBJ1-2
D: NA
DNA: TGTGCCAGCAGCCAAGCGCGAGACGTCAAAGGCTACACCTTC
CDR3: CASSQARDVKGYTF

V: TRBV7-2
size: many
J: TRBJ1-1
D: TRBD1
DNA: TGTGCCAGCAGTCGACAGGGGAACACTGAAGCTTTCTTT
CDR3: CASSRQGNTEAFF

V: TRBV9
size: NA
J: TRBJ1-1
D: NA
DNA: TGTGCCAGCAGCGTAGACAGCCAGGGTGAAGCTTTCTTT
CDR3: CASSVDSQGEAFF

V: TRBV3-1
size: few
J: TRBJ2-5
D: NA
DNA: TGTGCCAGCAGCCAAGATGATGGGAGGGAGACCCAGTACTTC
CDR3: CASSQDDGRETQYF

V: TRBV12-3/TRBV12-4
size: NA
J: TRBJ2-7
D: TRBD1
DNA: TGTGCCAGCAGTTTATCACCAGGGGGTCTTGACGAGCAGTACTTC
CDR3: CASSLSPGGLDEQYF

V: TRBV7-2
size: many
J: TRBJ1-1
D: TRBD1
DNA: TGTGCCAGCGGACAGGGGGTGAACACTGAAGCTTTCTTT
CDR3: CASGQGVNTEAFF

V: TRBV28
size: NA
J: TRBJ1-1
D: TRBD1
DNA: TGTGCCAGCAGACAGGGGGGACCGAACACTGAAGCTTTCTTT
CDR3: CASRQGGPNTEAFF

V: TRBV6-5
size: NA
J: TRBJ2-6
D: NA
DNA: TGTGCCACCGGGATGTCCTCTGGGGCCAACGTCCTGACTTTC
CDR3: CATGMSSGANVLTF

V: TRBV4-1
size: NA
J: TRBJ2-1
D: NA
DNA: TGCGCCAGCAGCCAAGATGGGGACATTGAGCAGTTCTTC
CDR3: CASSQDGDIEQFF

V: TRBV20-1
size: few
J: TRBJ1-5
D: NA
DNA: TGCAGTGCTACTGAAAATCAGCCCCAGCATTTT
CDR3: CSATENQPQHF

V: TRBV6-2/TRBV6-3
size: NA
J: TRBJ1-2
D: TRBD1
DNA: TGTGCCAGCAGAGGGACAGGGGAAAACTATGGCTACACCTTC
CDR3: CASRGTGENYGYTF

V: TRBV7-6
size: many
J: TRBJ2-3
D: NA
DNA: TGTGCCAGCAGCGCCTACTTGGATACGCAGTATTTT
CDR3: CASSAYLDTQYF

V: TRBV12-3/TRBV12-4
size: NA
J: TRBJ1-6
D: NA
DNA: TGTGCCAGCAGTTCATCGGAGGGGTATTCACCCCTCCACTTT
CDR3: CASSSSEGYSPLHF

V: TRBV20-1
size: few
J: TRBJ2-1
D: TRBD1
DNA: TGCAGTGCTAGAGATCCTGGGACAGGGAACAATGAGCATTTCTTC
CDR3: CSARDPGTGNNEHFF

V: TRBV18
size: few
J: TRBJ2-1
D: TRBD1
DNA: TGTGCCAGCTCACCACCTGACAGGGGGGCCTACAATGAGCAGTTCTTC
CDR3: CASSPPDRGAYNEQFF

V: TRBV20-1
size: NA
J: TRBJ1-6
D: NA
DNA: TGCAGTGCTCCCAACCAATTCCTCCGGGACCCGAGCTCCTATAATTCACCCCTCCACTTT
CDR3: CSAPNQFLRDPSSYNSPLHF

V: TRBV20-1
size: NA
J: TRBJ1-2
D: NA
DNA: TGCAGTGCTCCGGACAGATATGGCTACACCTTC
CDR3: CSAPDRYGYTF

V: TRBV7-2
size: few
J: TRBJ2-5
D: TRBD1
DNA: TGTGCCAGCAGCACCCGGACAGGGGCCCAGTACTTC
CDR3: CASSTRTGAQYF

V: TRBV5-5
size: few
J: TRBJ2-7
D: NA
DNA: TGTGCCAGCAGCTCATTCTACGAGCAGTACTTC
CDR3: CASSSFYEQYF

V: TRBV2
size: NA
J: TRBJ2-5
D: TRBD1
DNA: TGTGCCAGCAGTGTTTGGGACAGGAACAGTCAGTACTTC
CDR3: CASSVWDRNSQYF

V: TRBV12-3/TRBV12-4
size: few
J: TRBJ2-1
D: TRBD2
DNA: TGTGCCAGCAGTTACTTCACGGGACTACCGGAGCACAATGAGCAGTTCTTC
CDR3: CASSYFTGLPEHNEQFF

V: TRBV24-1
size: NA
J: TRBJ2-1
D: NA
DNA: TGTGCCACCAGTGACCGACCGCGGGGTGAGCAGTTCTTC
CDR3: CATSDRPRGEQFF

V: TRBV6-1
size: few
J: TRBJ2-5
D: NA
DNA: TGTGCCAGCAGTACCCGGGTCCAAGAGACCCAGTACTTC
CDR3: CASSTRVQETQYF

V: TRBV6-4
size: few
J: TRBJ2-5
D: NA
DNA: TGTGCCAGCAGTGACCCGCAGGGGCGGGGGGAGACCCAGTACTTC
CDR3: CASSDPQGRGETQYF

V: TRBV10-3
size: NA
J: TRBJ1-5
D: TRBD1
DNA: TGTGCCATCAGTGAGTCAGGACAGGGTCAGCCCCAGCATTTT
CDR3: CAISESGQGQPQHF

V: TRBV28
size: NA
J: TRBJ2-3
D: NA
DNA: TGTGCCAGCAATCCCAAGGCAGATACGCAGTATTTT
CDR3: CASNPKADTQYF

V: TRBV11-3
size: NA
J: TRBJ2-3
D: TRBD2
DNA: TGTGCCAGCAGTTCGGGGGGACCCCGCACAGATACGCAGTATTTT
CDR3: CASSSGGPRTDTQYF

V: TRBV9
size: NA
J: TRBJ2-3
D: NA
DNA: TGTGCCAGCAGCATAAGCAGGGGGGAAACCACAGATACGCAGTATTTT
CDR3: CASSISRGETTDTQYF

V: TRBV6-5
size: NA
J: TRBJ1-6
D: TRBD1
DNA: TGTGCCAGCAGTTACTCGACACAGGGGAGGTCACCCCTCCACTTT
CDR3: CASSYSTQGRSPLHF